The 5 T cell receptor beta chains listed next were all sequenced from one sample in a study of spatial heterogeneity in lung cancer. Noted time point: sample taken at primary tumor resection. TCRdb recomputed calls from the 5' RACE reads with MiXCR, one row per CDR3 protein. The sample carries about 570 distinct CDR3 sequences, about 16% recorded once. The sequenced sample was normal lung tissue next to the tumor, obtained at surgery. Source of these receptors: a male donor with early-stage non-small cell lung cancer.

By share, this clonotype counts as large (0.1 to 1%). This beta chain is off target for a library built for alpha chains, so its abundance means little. Written as DNA, the CDR3 is TGTGCCAGCAGTTTTGTCCTCTACGAGCAGTACTTC. Translating it yields CASSFVLYEQYF. This sequence joins TRBV6-2 or TRBV6-3 and TRBJ2-7; no clear D gene. This CDR3 region has 12 residues. Trimming removed 4 bases at V and 3 bases at J, with 7 bases between. Germline V gives CDR1 MNHEY, CDR2 SVGEGT.

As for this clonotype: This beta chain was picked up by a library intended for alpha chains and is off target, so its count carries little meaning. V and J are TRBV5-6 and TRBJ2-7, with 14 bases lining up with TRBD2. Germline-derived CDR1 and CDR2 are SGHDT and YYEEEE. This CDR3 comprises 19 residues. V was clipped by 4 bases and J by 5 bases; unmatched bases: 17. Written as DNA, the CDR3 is TGTGCCAGCAGCCCACTAGCTAGGACTAGCGGGAGGTCCCGGGACGAGCAGTACTTC. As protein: CASSPLARTSGRSRDEQYF.

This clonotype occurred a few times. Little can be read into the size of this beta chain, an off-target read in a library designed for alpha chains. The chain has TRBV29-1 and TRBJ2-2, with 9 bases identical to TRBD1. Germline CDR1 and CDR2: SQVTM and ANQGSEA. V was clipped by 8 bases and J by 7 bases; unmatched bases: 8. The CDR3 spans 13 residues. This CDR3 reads CSSRDREVGELFF. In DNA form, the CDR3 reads TGCAGCTCTAGGGACAGGGAGGTCGGGGAGCTGTTTTTT.

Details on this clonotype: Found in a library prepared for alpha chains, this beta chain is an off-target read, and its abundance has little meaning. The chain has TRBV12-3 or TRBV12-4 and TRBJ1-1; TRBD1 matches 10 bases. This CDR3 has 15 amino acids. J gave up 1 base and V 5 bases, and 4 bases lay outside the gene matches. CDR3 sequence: CASSPRDRGNTEAFF. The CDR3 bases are TGTGCCAGCAGTCCGAGGGACAGGGGGAACACTGAAGCTTTCTTT.

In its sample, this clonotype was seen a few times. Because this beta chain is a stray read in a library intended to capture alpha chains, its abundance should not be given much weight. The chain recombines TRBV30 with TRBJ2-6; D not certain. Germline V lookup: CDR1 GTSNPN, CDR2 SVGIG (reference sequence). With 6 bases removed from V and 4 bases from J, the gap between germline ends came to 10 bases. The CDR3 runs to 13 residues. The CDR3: CACSGPGANVLTF. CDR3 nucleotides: TGTGCCTGCTCCGGGCCCGGGGCCAACGTCCTGACTTTC.